This record covers a single T cell receptor (beta chain). What it binds is unknown. TCRdb reprocessed the reads with MiXCR, giving one entry per CDR3 protein. Among 90,000 to 110,000 distinct CDR3 sequences listed, 29% were seen once. This sample stems from a study of T cell repertoires in cytomegalovirus infection. Overall study results and limits: Dominating the ex vivo response were TCR beta clonotypes that were CMV-specific and HLA-C-restricted.

The CDR3 is 12 residues long. The V end was cut by 8 bases, the J end by 5 bases, with 13 bases between. From germline, CDR1 is MDHEN and CDR2 SYDVKM. Sequencing was performed on CD8+ T cells from cultured PBMCs, taken from culture after CMV antigen stimulation. The chain couples TRBV28 to TRBJ2-7; no clear D. The sequence came from a human donor in good health (CMV status not recorded). Some clones in this sample may be carry-over from other donors' samples. DNA of the CDR3: TGTGCCAGCGCGGTTCCCCCACACGAGCAGTACTTC. This sequence encodes CASAVPPHEQYF.